These 4 T cell receptor beta chains originate from one sample sequenced in a study of OX40 agonist ivuxolimab in advanced cancers. The method was immunoSEQ multiplex PCR; TCRdb's version includes in-frame clones alone and lacks a portion of them. The profile shows 70,000 or so clones, about 85% of them singletons. The starting material was CD4+ or CD8+ T cells sorted from blood, obtained in a trial of the OX40 agonist ivuxolimab. These receptors came from an adult with an advanced solid tumor such as melanoma, head and neck, liver or kidney cancer.

J is TRBJ2-7 and V is TRBV6-5; the D gene is possibly TRBD2 (6 bases). This CDR3 has 13 amino acids. From germline, CDR1 is MNHEY and CDR2 SVGAGI. The V gene lost 6 bases and the J gene lost 0 bases, with 9 bases spanning the gap. The CDR3 DNA reads as TGTGCCAGCAGCCGGGGGAACTCCTACGAGCAGTACTTC. Translation: CASSRGNSYEQYF.

The chain employs TRBV19 and TRBJ2-5; D gene uncertain. CDR1 LNHDA and CDR2 SQIVND come from the germline V gene (reference sequence). This CDR3 contains 13 residues. Trimming left V 3 bases short and J 7 bases short, with 12 bases between. CDR3 coding DNA: TGTGCCAGTAGTATGCCCGTTTTCACGACCCAGTACTTC. Translation gives CASSMPVFTTQYF.

The chain is built from TRBV9 and TRBJ2-5; no clear D. Germline values: CDR1 SGDLS, CDR2 YYNGEE. Trimming left V 4 bases short and J 2 bases short, with 15 bases between. The CDR3 has 15 residues. The CDR3 DNA sequence: TGTGCCAGCAGCCTTGGACGGATGGGGCAAGAGACCCAGTACTTC. It codes for CASSLGRMGQETQYF.

The CDR3 DNA reads TGTGCCTGGAGTGTACCAGGGGTGGGTTACGAGCAGTACTTC. Amino acid sequence: CAWSVPGVGYEQYF. V and J are TRBV30 and TRBJ2-7; possibly TRBD1 for D (6 bases). Germline V gene lookup returns CDR1 GTSNPN and CDR2 SVGIG (reference sequence). The CDR3 has 14 residues. The ends were cut back, 0 bases at V and 4 bases at J, with 13 bases in the middle.